This TCR beta chain was sequenced in a study of blood T cell repertoires in COVID-19. Each recovered donor of Cohort 3 presented with two negative PCRs, clearance, or symptom resolution. With 3 bases removed from V and 2 bases from J, the gap between germline ends came to 14 bases. Germline CDR1 SGDLS, CDR2 YYNGEE. CDR3 length equals 16 residues. Study processing details: Amplified reference gene primers provided the basis for estimating nucleated cell counts. TCRdb's table, derived via immunoSEQ multiplex PCR, lists solely in-frame clones and lacks some. V and J calls and clone size come straight from that table; D and trimming were deduced from the DNA. The sample lists just over 300,000 clones, approximately 84% seen once, with approximately 4.1% in the top ten.

The receptor was derived from a man under 40 who had recovered from COVID-19. V is TRBV9 and J is TRBJ2-2, with D tentatively TRBD2 (6 bases). The sample was PBMCs or T cells enriched from blood (not recorded which). The CDR3 DNA reads as TGTGCCAGCAGCGGAGCACCGGGACTCAACACCGGGGAGCTGTTTTTT. Its protein product is CASSGAPGLNTGELFF.